The entry that follows covers one T cell receptor beta chain sequence. This clonotype was counted ten times or more. The antigen this receptor binds is unknown. There are no base qualities to consult, and no much larger clone falls within one base. TCR cDNA was synthesized by 5'RACE template switching, through which a universal primer site and unique molecular identifiers were introduced. Priming of cDNA synthesis was performed from both the TCR alpha and TCR beta constant segments. Libraries were amplified in two PCR steps, with sample barcodes and sequencing adapters added in the second step. Libraries were sequenced on Illumina HiSeq 2500 (2x100 bp) or NovaSeq (2x150 bp). In the authors' own workflow: MIGEC was used to demultiplex reads and collapse the reads into UMI consensus sequences, and MiXCR was used for V(D)J alignment. Clonotypes responding to the vaccine were identified with edgeR on replicate PBMC samples, with the criteria of FDR below 0.01 and a log2 fold change above 5 up to day 15. CD4 or CD8 identity was assigned to each bulk clonotype according to whether the clonotype was present at higher abundance in the sequenced CD4 repertoire or the sequenced CD8 repertoire. TCRdb redid the processing of the public reads, applying fastp at Q25 and MiXCR, and retained in-frame beta chains. Duplicate CDR3 protein sequences are folded into a single record with the most common DNA and genes. The V and J calls and clone size come from TCRdb's table, not from the authors' own analysis. The sample profile shows under 600,000 distinct CDR3 sequences; approximately 13% of them were found once. The ten top clones hold over 11% of the sample.

These data belong to a study of T cells after yellow fever vaccination (dated by TCRdb to between 2019 and 2020). About the full investigation: The SMART-Seq v4 Ultra Low Input RNA kit was used to prepare libraries from fractions with low cell numbers. To follow T-cell clones before and after both primary and booster YFV17D yellow fever vaccination, bulk TCR alpha and beta repertoires underwent longitudinal sequencing. Two healthy male donors, one aged 18 to 30 and one aged 30 to 39 years, made up the cohort. Blood was collected at multiple timepoints before and after primary and secondary immunization, and bulk PBMC replicates and cell subsets were isolated.

The germline V gene specifies SGHTA as CDR1 and FQGNSA as CDR2. V is pared back by 5 bases and J by 2 bases, with 7 bases lying between the germline termini. The CDR3 runs 13 residues from the cysteine to the phenylalanine. Only the CDR3 DNA stays, 39 bases, in frame from base 1. Summary of the overall study and its limitations: Only a couple of donors were included in the study, so the extent to which the findings can be generalized is limited. After the booster, most clones that had expanded after primary vaccination were detected again (approximately 97% of CD4 and 88% of CD8), suggesting broad maintenance of memory. A small fraction of clonotypes showed up in both the CD4 and CD8 compartments, probably as a result of convergent recombination. Computational filtering was required because FACS-sorted repertoires could contain abundant contaminating clonotypes from the bulk population. The secondary T-cell response was weaker than the primary response but faster, peaking on day 5 instead of day 15.

This specimen's treatment or condition label, per the study, means: live attenuated yellow fever vaccine strain. At every blood-draw timepoint, two biological replicates of bulk PBMCs were collected. PBMCs were isolated from peripheral blood using a standard Ficoll-Paque protocol. TriZol was used to extract RNA from bulk PBMCs, from CD4 and CD8 fractions, and from dextramer-positive and dextramer-negative fractions. The sequence derives from a man aged 25 to 45 who received the YFV17D yellow fever vaccine. The chain uses TRBV7-2 and TRBJ1-5, with the D gene not confidently named. The sample in question was PBMCs, obtained on the day of the yellow fever booster vaccination. The DNA sequence is given as TGTGCCAGCAGCCCGAGGGGCAATCAGCCCCAGCATTTT. It specifies CASSPRGNQPQHF.